This T cell receptor (beta chain) was recorded in a study of human T cells and chemical hapten exposure. Study-wide context: Diphenylcyclopropenone was applied weekly to patients' scalps across the roughly 23-week study. Study results and caveats: Those TCRs sitting above 1 in 1000 frequency stayed the same with DPC sensitization. Controls had significantly fewer large CDR3 similarity clusters than were formed by expanded TCRs.

Time point of the sample: pre-sensitization, week 0. Sample treatment: therapeutic diphenylcyclopropenone sensitization with weekly scalp DPC. Individual cDNA molecules received unique molecular identifiers in the library. A single record per CDR3 protein comes from TCRdb applying MiXCR to the RACE reads. The sample carries about 110,000 distinct CDR3 sequences, more than 10% recorded once. This clonotype was seen a handful of times. The target antigen is unknown. The receptor comes from a woman aged 45-65 years with alopecia areata. Some clones in this sample may be carry-over from other donors' samples. The material was whole blood, obtained in connection with sensitization to the hapten diphenylcyclopropenone (DPC).

The DNA for the CDR3 is TGTGCCAGCAGTGAAATGAGACAGGGAAGTTCACCCCTCCACTTT. As protein: CASSEMRQGSSPLHF. The rearrangement links TRBV6-1 to TRBJ1-6, with TRBD1 matching 7 bases. The germline gives CDR1 MNHNS, CDR2 SASEGT. V shed 2 bases, J shed 9 bases, and the junction held 7 bases outside the gene matches. There are 15 residues in the CDR3.